The clone carrying this T cell receptor beta chain was seen more than once but under ten times. Per the original methods: Cell counts per sample came from amplifying reference gene primers. Assay used: immunoSEQ multiplex PCR; TCRdb lists only in-frame clones, some missing. Clone size and the V and J calls come from that table; the DNA yielded D and trimming. Among 200,000 to 250,000 clones listed, about 82% were seen once. Germline CDR1 MDHEN, CDR2 SYDVKM. Trimming pared 6 bases from V and 5 bases from J, leaving 13 bases between. CDR3 length: 13 residues. This record comes from a study of blood T cell repertoires in COVID-19. Across the study: The study drew acute and convalescent COVID-19 samples from the United States, Italy and Spain. T cells, B-cell-depleted T cells, or PBMCs provided the cDNA or gDNA that served as material.

Sequencing was done on a sample of peripheral blood. This clonotype was sampled from a man older than 75 with acute or convalescent COVID-19. V gene TRBV28 combines with J gene TRBJ1-1; weak D call: TRBD1 (5 bases). DNA of the CDR3: TGTGCCAGCAGGTCCTCCGGGGGGACTGAAGCTTTCTTT. As protein: CASRSSGGTEAFF.